This T cell receptor (beta chain) was recorded in a study of cytomegalovirus exposure and HLA in healthy donors. Primers: 60 Vbeta forward and 13 Jbeta reverse. Per the authors' pipeline: Unique TCR beta chains numbered 80 million to 95 million in a later analysis, with around 12 million shared. The method was immunoSEQ multiplex PCR; TCRdb's version includes in-frame clones alone and lacks a portion of them. V and J calls and clone size are those listed in that table; D and trimming were worked out from the DNA. The table has around 140,000 clones, 88% seen once. Donors likely had unrecorded immune exposures despite being nominally healthy when sampled. Trimming shortened V by 1 base and J by 7 bases, and 20 bases separated the two germline ends. The CDR3 consists of 15 residues. Per germline, CDR1 GTSNPN and CDR2 SVGIG (reference sequence).

This TCR came from a woman aged 40 to 55 in good health and CMV-seronegative. Material for sequencing was PBMCs. The chain recombines TRBV30 with TRBJ2-7; D might be TRBD1 (5 bases). CDR3 amino acids: CAWSEYRGSLVEQYF. The CDR3 DNA reads TGTGCCTGGAGTGAATATAGGGGTTCCCTCGTAGAGCAGTACTTC.